What follows are 29 T cell receptor beta chains derived from one specimen sequenced in a study of blood T cell repertoires in COVID-19. The data were produced by immunoSEQ multiplex PCR, yet TCRdb's version contains in-frame clones alone and is incomplete. The sample contains 90,000 to 120,000 clones, just over 90% of which appear only once. The specimen was peripheral blood. The receptors were gathered from a woman aged 30 to 39 with acute or convalescent COVID-19.

The chain recombines TRBV28 with TRBJ2-7; 7 bases are a match to TRBD2. Germline lookup yields CDR1 MDHEN and CDR2 SYDVKM. V trimming: 8 bases; J trimming: 0 bases; junction bases outside the gene matches: 7. This CDR3 comprises 14 residues. The CDR3 sequence is CASRRGGGSYEQYF. The CDR3 nucleotides read TGTGCCAGCCGGCGGGGCGGGGGCTCCTACGAGCAGTACTTC.

This chain connects TRBV19 to TRBJ1-1; D remains ambiguous. The CDR3 length is 13 residues. The germline gives CDR1 LNHDA, CDR2 SQIVND (reference sequence). Trimming stripped 8 bases from V and 1 base from J, with 11 bases between. The CDR3 DNA reads as TGTGCCAGTTTAGGACTGGGGAACACTGAAGCTTTCTTT. Protein: CASLGLGNTEAFF.

This chain links TRBV24-1 with TRBJ2-5; 13 positions agree with TRBD2. The germline V gene encodes CDR1 KGHDR and CDR2 SFDVKD. The CDR3 loop spans 16 amino acids. V lost 5 bases and J lost 5; bases outside the gene matches: 7. The CDR3 DNA reads as TGTGCCACCAGTGGTGGACTAGCGGGGGATCAGGAGACCCAGTACTTC. It translates to CATSGGLAGDQETQYF.

The chain employs TRBV27 and TRBJ1-3; 12 bases are shared with TRBD1. The CDR3 contains 19 residues. CDR1 is MNHEY, CDR2 SMNVEV, per germline (reference sequence). Trimming removed 6 bases from V and 0 bases from J; junction bases left unmatched: 12. In nucleotides, the CDR3 is TGTGCCAGCAGCTACCGGGGAGGGACAGGGGGCTACTCTGGAAACACCATATATTTT. Its translation: CASSYRGGTGGYSGNTIYF.

This chain joins TRBV7-6 and TRBJ1-1; tentative D call: TRBD1 (5 bases). This CDR3 is built from 18 residues. The germline V gene has CDR1 SGHVS and CDR2 FNYEAQ. Trimming removed 2 bases from V and 2 bases from J, with 21 bases in between. CDR3 coding DNA: TGTGCCAGCAGCTTATCTCTCGATGGGGGGGTAGTTAACACTGAAGCTTTCTTT. Translated, it gives CASSLSLDGGVVNTEAFF.

CDR3 region: CASSRSEIRGETQYF. The CDR3 DNA reads TGTGCCAGCAGCCGAAGTGAGATCAGGGGAGAGACGCAGTATTTT. The V and J genes are TRBV3-1 (or the pseudogene TRBV3-2) and TRBJ2-3, with D tentatively TRBD1 (6 bases). Germline CDR1 reads LGHDT; CDR2 reads YNNKEL (reference sequence). Deletions cut 4 bases from V and 9 bases from J, with 20 bases between. The CDR3 runs 15 residues.

V and J are TRBV9 and TRBJ1-2, with 11 bases identical to TRBD1. V shed 2 bases and J 6 bases; nucleotides not matched to a gene: 9. Germline V gene lookup returns CDR1 SGDLS and CDR2 YYNGEE. The CDR3 has 16 amino acids. The DNA for the CDR3 is TGTGCCAGCAGCGTGGACAGGGGGCGCGTCGGCCATGGCTACACCTTC. It translates to CASSVDRGRVGHGYTF.

V usage is TRBV7-8 and J usage is TRBJ1-1; unclear D gene. The V and J ends lost 5 bases and 5 bases respectively, with 15 bases between them. This CDR3 contains 14 residues. The germline CDR1 and CDR2 sequences are SGHVS and FQNEAQ. The CDR3 is CASSPRTPGTEAFF. For the CDR3, the DNA is TGTGCCAGCAGCCCCCGGACCCCGGGGACTGAAGCTTTCTTT.

V is TRBV12-3 or TRBV12-4 and J is TRBJ2-1; a weak D match, TRBD2 (7 bases). V was cut by 9 bases and J by 8 bases, with 11 bases left in between. This CDR3 comprises 11 residues. DNA for the CDR3: TGTGCCAGTAGGGGGGGGGATGAGCAGTTCTTC. This sequence encodes CASRGGDEQFF.

The J gene is TRBJ2-2, the V gene TRBV3-1 (or the pseudogene TRBV3-2); 9 nucleotides align to TRBD1. J lost 6 bases, V lost 7 bases, and 12 bases had no gene match. CDR1 LGHDT and CDR2 YNNKEL come from the germline V gene (reference sequence). The CDR3 length is 16 residues. For the CDR3, the DNA is TGTGCCAGCACCGCTACCGGGACAGGGATCCCCGGGGAGCTGTTTTTT. Protein: CASTATGTGIPGELFF.

The rearrangement links TRBV6-1 to TRBJ1-2; D call uncertain. Germline CDR1 MNHNS, CDR2 SASEGT. V dropped 2 bases and J dropped 4 bases, with 5 bases sitting between them. The CDR3 contains 12 residues. The CDR3 loop is CASSEIGYGYTF. In nucleotides, the CDR3 is TGTGCCAGCAGTGAAATCGGCTATGGCTACACCTTC.

The genes are TRBV12-5 and TRBJ2-1; 8 bases agree with TRBD2. The J segment lost 4 bases and the V segment lost 4 bases, leaving 33 bases of the junction unmatched. Germline CDR1 and CDR2: LGHNT and FRNRAP. The CDR3 has 24 amino acids. CDR3 in DNA: TGTGCTAGTGGTTCGCTCCGGGGGGGGCTAAGGCCCCCTCCCGACAGGAAATTATACAATGAGCAGTTCTTC. It specifies CASGSLRGGLRPPPDRKLYNEQFF. Based on the CDR3 plus reference TRBV12-5 and TRBJ2-1, the full variable domain is DARVTQTPRHKVTEMGQEVTMRCQPILGHNTVFWYRQTMMQGLELLAYFRNRAPLDDSGMPKDRFSAEMPDATLATLKIQPSEPRDSAVYFCASGSLRGGLRPPPDRKLYNEQFFGPGTRLTVL.

This chain joins TRBV28 and TRBJ1-2; D might be TRBD1 (5 bases). V was clipped by 4 bases and J by 8 bases, with 11 bases between them. The CDR3 covers 12 residues. Germline V CDR1 and CDR2: MDHEN, SYDVKM. The CDR3, as DNA: TGTGCCAGCAGTTCGGGGGTCGGCGGCTACACCTTC. Residues: CASSSGVGGYTF.

The rearrangement uses TRBV2 and TRBJ1-6, with TRBD1 identical over 7 bases. The CDR3 is 14 amino acids. The V segment lost 6 bases and the J segment 8 bases; nucleotides outside the gene matches: 7. Germline-derived CDR1 and CDR2 are SNHLY and FYNNEI. The CDR3, as DNA: TGTGCCAGCAGCCTAGGGGGCGGGTATTCACCCCTCCACTTT. This gives the protein CASSLGGGYSPLHF.

This clone was observed a handful of times. CDR3 amino acids: CASSPYRGQDTEAFF. CDR3 nucleotides: TGTGCCAGCAGCCCCTATCGGGGACAGGACACTGAAGCTTTCTTT. The chain employs TRBV7-6 and TRBJ1-1; 8 positions agree with TRBD1. The CDR3 extends over 15 amino acids. The V gene end was trimmed by 5 bases and the J gene end by 3 bases; junction bases not matched to a gene: 8. The germline V gene has CDR1 SGHVS and CDR2 FNYEAQ.

This chain connects TRBV18 to TRBJ2-5; no clear D. CDR1 KGHSH and CDR2 LQKENI come from the germline V gene. The CDR3 totals 13 residues. Trimming cost V 2 bases and J 2 bases, with 6 bases left between them. The CDR3 loop is CASSPTRQETQYF. CDR3 bases: TGTGCCAGCTCACCAACCAGACAAGAGACCCAGTACTTC.

This rearrangement joins TRBV3-1 (or the pseudogene TRBV3-2) to TRBJ2-3; tentatively, D is TRBD2 (5 bases). Trimming pared 0 bases from V and 2 bases from J, leaving 9 bases between. Germline CDR1 and CDR2: LGHDT and YNNKEL (reference sequence). The CDR3 runs 15 residues. The CDR3 protein is CASSQDWGDTDTQYF. CDR3 in DNA: TGTGCCAGCAGCCAAGATTGGGGAGACACAGATACGCAGTATTTT.

The J gene is TRBJ2-1, the V gene TRBV11-3; 7 nucleotides match TRBD1. The CDR3 is made up of 15 amino acids. Trimming took 5 bases from V and 6 from J; bases not matched to a gene: 10. CDR1 and CDR2 from the germline V gene are SGHNT and YENEEA. As DNA, the CDR3 is TGTGCCAGCAGCCTAGCCGGGACAGTACGCAATGAGCAGTTCTTC. Translated, it gives CASSLAGTVRNEQFF. The whole variable domain, filled in from reference TRBV11-3 and TRBJ2-1, reads EAGVVQSPRYKIIEKKQPVAFWCNPISGHNTLYWYLQNLGQGPELLIRYENEEAVDDSQLPKDRFSAERLKGVDSTLKIQPAELGDSAVYLCASSLAGTVRNEQFFGPGTRLTVL.

The CDR3: CASTSQGTDTQYF. CDR3 coding DNA: TGTGCCAGCACGTCCCAGGGGACCGATACGCAGTATTTT. The rearrangement uses TRBV6-5 and TRBJ2-3; a possible D gene is TRBD1 (6 bases). Germline CDR1 and CDR2: MNHEY and SVGAGI. The CDR3 contains 13 residues. Trimming took 7 bases from V and 6 from J, leaving 14 bases between them.

The gene calls are TRBV7-2 and TRBJ2-6; 11 bases fit TRBD1. The CDR3 consists of 17 residues. V shed 3 bases, J shed 10 bases, and the junction held 11 bases outside the gene matches. Germline lookup yields CDR1 SGHTA and CDR2 FQGNSA. The CDR3 is CASSLFGTGGPVNVLTF. CDR3 sequence (DNA): TGTGCCAGCAGCTTGTTTGGGACAGGGGGGCCCGTAAACGTCCTGACTTTC.

The chain has TRBV11-1 and TRBJ2-3; TRBD1 matches at 8 bases. The CDR3 loop spans 14 amino acids. Unmatched junction bases numbered 2, after V lost 3 bases and J lost 3 bases. The V gene's germline CDR1 is SGHAT and CDR2 FQDESV (reference sequence). CDR3 sequence (DNA): TGTGCCAGCAGCTTGGACAGGGCAACAGATACGCAGTATTTT. Its translation: CASSLDRATDTQYF.

Only one count was recorded for this clone. V and J are TRBV15 and TRBJ1-6; D not certain. Germline assignment: CDR1 LNHNV and CDR2 YYDKDF (reference sequence). V was clipped by 3 bases and J by 5 bases, with 11 bases between them. The CDR3 length is 15 residues. CDR3 amino acids: CATSSSGGHNSPLHF. For the CDR3, the DNA is TGTGCCACCAGCAGCTCTGGTGGGCATAATTCACCCCTCCACTTT.

The CDR3, as DNA: TGCGCCAGCAGCGAGCGACAGGGGACGAACACTGAAGCTTTCTTT. As protein: CASSERQGTNTEAFF. This chain connects TRBV5-1 to TRBJ1-1, with 8 bases aligning to TRBD1. CDR1 and CDR2 (germline): SGHRS, YFSETQ. CDR3 size: 15 residues. With V trimmed by 4 bases and J by 1 base, 6 bases remained unmatched.

This sequence joins TRBV29-1 and TRBJ1-2; D is ambiguous. Trimming took 6 bases from V and 2 from J, leaving 10 bases between them. The CDR3 totals 12 residues. The germline gives CDR1 SQVTM, CDR2 ANQGSEA. For the CDR3, the DNA is TGCAGCGTGTTCGGAGAAAACTATGGCTACACCTTC. Amino acid sequence: CSVFGENYGYTF.

The rearrangement uses TRBV27 and TRBJ2-7, with D perhaps TRBD2 (5 bases). This CDR3 region has 16 residues. Germline V gene lookup returns CDR1 MNHEY and CDR2 SMNVEV (reference sequence). The V and J ends lost 4 bases and 2 bases respectively, with 18 bases between them. CDR3 sequence (DNA): TGTGCCAGCAGTTACGGTGGAGAGGGTGGGCCCTACGAGCAGTACTTC. Translating gives CASSYGGEGGPYEQYF.

The J gene is TRBJ1-5, the V gene TRBV5-8; TRBD1 matches 8 bases. J lost 1 base, V lost 3 bases, and 3 bases had no gene match. Germline assignment: CDR1 SGHTS and CDR2 YDEGEE. The CDR3 has 15 amino acids. In DNA, the CDR3 is TGTGCCAGCAGCTCAAGGGACAGGAGCAATCAGCCCCAGCATTTT. It is translated as CASSSRDRSNQPQHF.

The gene calls are TRBV11-3 and TRBJ2-1, with 9 bases matching TRBD2. Germline values: CDR1 SGHNT, CDR2 YENEEA. CDR3 length: 17 amino acids. The V segment lost 4 bases and the J segment 4 bases; nucleotides outside the gene matches: 11. The CDR3 nucleotides are TGTGCCAGCAGCTACCCGACTAGCGGCGGAACTTACAATGAGCAGTTCTTC. It specifies CASSYPTSGGTYNEQFF.

The chain has TRBV19 and TRBJ2-7; 8 nucleotides align to TRBD2. This CDR3 contains 14 residues. Germline loops: CDR1 LNHDA, CDR2 SQIVND (reference sequence). V was clipped by 5 bases and J by 7 bases; unmatched bases: 10. CDR3 sequence: CASSSRGLAREQYF. Here the CDR3 DNA reads TGTGCCAGTAGTTCGCGAGGACTAGCTCGGGAGCAGTACTTC. Full variable domain (missing parts from reference TRBV19 and TRBJ2-7): DGGITQSPKYLFRKEGQNVTLSCEQNLNHDAMYWYRQDPGQGLRLIYYSQIVNDFQKGDIAEGYSVSREKKESFPLTVTSAQKNPTAFYLCASSSRGLAREQYFGPGTRLTVT.

The chain combines TRBV6-2 or TRBV6-3 with TRBJ1-1; D is unclear. Trimming left V 6 bases short and J 4 bases short, with 12 bases between. The CDR3 is 13 amino acids. Germline V gives CDR1 MNHEY, CDR2 SVGEGT. This CDR3 is CASSIGRATEAFF. Here the CDR3 DNA reads TGTGCCAGCAGCATAGGGCGGGCCACTGAAGCTTTCTTT.